This T cell receptor (beta chain) was recorded in a study of control samples from healthy donors and cancer patients. This clone occurred once. The repertoire was sequenced with immunoSEQ multiplex PCR; TCRdb's copy has only in-frame clones and lacks some. The sample holds approximately 150,000 clones, roughly 86% seen once. V was shortened by 4 bases and J by 1 base, with 13 bases between the two germline ends. Germline V gives CDR1 LGHDT, CDR2 YNNKEL (reference sequence). The CDR3 has 15 residues. The sequence was obtained from a man over 45 with head and neck cancer. Sequenced input: PBMCs. The V gene is TRBV3-1 (or the pseudogene TRBV3-2), the J gene TRBJ1-1; D unresolved. The CDR3, as DNA: TGTGCCAGCAGCCCAAACACCGGTGGGAACACTGAAGCTTTCTTT. The encoded protein is CASSPNTGGNTEAFF.